The clone carrying this TCR beta chain came up many times. Germline values: CDR1 LGHNA, CDR2 YSLEER. The CDR3 consists of 17 residues. Trimming took 4 bases from V and 0 from J, leaving 18 bases between them. These data belong to a study of Graves' ophthalmopathy and Graves' hyperthyroidism. Beta-chain TCR CDR3 regions were amplified from RNA transcripts. The library came from an HTBI-primed first-round RT-PCR and a second-round multiplex PCR. TCRdb independently ran MiXCR on the multiplex PCR reads; one entry per CDR3 protein. The sample contains about 370,000 distinct CDR3 sequences, around 20% of which appear only once.

This TCR was sampled from a woman between 18 and 29 years old with Graves' ophthalmopathy. Sequencing was performed on peripheral blood. V gene TRBV4-3 combines with J gene TRBJ1-1; a possible D gene is TRBD1 (5 bases). The CDR3 sequence is CASSPTGTAGMNTEAFF. The CDR3 DNA follows: TGCGCCAGCAGCCCTACCGGGACGGCGGGCATGAACACTGAAGCTTTCTTT.